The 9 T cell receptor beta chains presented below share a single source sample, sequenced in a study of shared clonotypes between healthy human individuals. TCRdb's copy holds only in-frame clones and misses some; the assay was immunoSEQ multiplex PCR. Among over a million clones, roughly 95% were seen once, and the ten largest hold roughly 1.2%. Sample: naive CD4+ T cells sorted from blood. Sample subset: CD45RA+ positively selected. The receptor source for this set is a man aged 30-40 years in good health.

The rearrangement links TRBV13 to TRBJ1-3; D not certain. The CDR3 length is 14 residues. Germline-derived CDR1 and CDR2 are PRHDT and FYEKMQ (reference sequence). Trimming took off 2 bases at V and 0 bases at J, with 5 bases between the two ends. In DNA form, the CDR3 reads TGTGCCAGCAGCTTATCGGGCTCTGGAAACACCATATATTTT. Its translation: CASSLSGSGNTIYF.

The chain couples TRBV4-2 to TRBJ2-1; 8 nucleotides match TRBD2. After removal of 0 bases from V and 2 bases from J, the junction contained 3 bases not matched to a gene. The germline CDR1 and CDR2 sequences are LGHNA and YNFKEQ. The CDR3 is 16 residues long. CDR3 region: CASSQEVAGPYNEQFF. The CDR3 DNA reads TGTGCCAGCAGCCAAGAGGTAGCGGGACCCTACAATGAGCAGTTCTTC.

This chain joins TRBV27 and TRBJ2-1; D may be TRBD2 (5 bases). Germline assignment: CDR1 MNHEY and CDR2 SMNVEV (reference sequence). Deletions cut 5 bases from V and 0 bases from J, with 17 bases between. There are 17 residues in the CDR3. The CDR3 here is CASSKVALALSYNEQFF. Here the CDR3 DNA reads TGTGCCAGCAGTAAAGTAGCCCTAGCCCTCTCCTACAATGAGCAGTTCTTC.

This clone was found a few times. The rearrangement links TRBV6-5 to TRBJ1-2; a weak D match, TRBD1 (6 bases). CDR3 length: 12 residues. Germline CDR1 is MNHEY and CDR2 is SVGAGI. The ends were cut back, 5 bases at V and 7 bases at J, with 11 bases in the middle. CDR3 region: CASSPSGVGYTF. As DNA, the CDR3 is TGTGCCAGCAGTCCCTCAGGGGTTGGCTACACCTTC.

The DNA of the CDR3 is TGTGCCAGCAGCCTCCGGGGGCGGAGTACCTACGAGCAGTACTTC. It yields the protein CASSLRGRSTYEQYF. The chain joins TRBV5-5 to TRBJ2-7; D is possibly TRBD1 or TRBD2 (6 bases each). Per the germline V gene, CDR1 is SGHKS and CDR2 is YYEKEE (reference sequence). CDR3 size: 15 residues. V lost 4 bases and J 2 bases, leaving 16 bases between the germline ends.

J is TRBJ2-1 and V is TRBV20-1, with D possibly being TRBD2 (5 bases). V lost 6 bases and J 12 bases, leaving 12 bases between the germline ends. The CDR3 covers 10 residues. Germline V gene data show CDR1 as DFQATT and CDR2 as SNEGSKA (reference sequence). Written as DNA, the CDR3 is TGCAGTGCCAGCGGTGGCGGGCAGTTCTTC. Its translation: CSASGGGQFF.

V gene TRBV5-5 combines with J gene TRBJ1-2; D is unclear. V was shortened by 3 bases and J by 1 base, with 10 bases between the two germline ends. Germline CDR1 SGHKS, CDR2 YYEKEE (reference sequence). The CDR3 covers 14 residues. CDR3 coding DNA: TGTGCCAGCAGCTCGTCAGGTGGTAACTATGGCTACACCTTC. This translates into CASSSSGGNYGYTF.

The CDR3 region has the DNA TGTGCCAGCGCTGTAACCCTGCTCCGGTTGGTTTCCTACACCTTC. Translation gives CASAVTLLRLVSYTF. The chain carries TRBV6-5 and TRBJ1-2; D is unresolved. The CDR3 spans 15 residues. Germline loops: CDR1 MNHEY, CDR2 SVGAGI. V shed 8 bases and J shed 10 bases, with 26 bases lying between them.

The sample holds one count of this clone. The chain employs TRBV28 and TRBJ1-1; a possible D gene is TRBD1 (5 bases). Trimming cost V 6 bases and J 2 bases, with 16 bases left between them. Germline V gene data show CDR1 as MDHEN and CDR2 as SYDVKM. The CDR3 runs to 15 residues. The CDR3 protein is CASSLPGTQNTEAFF. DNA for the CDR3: TGTGCCAGCAGCTTGCCGGGGACCCAAAACACTGAAGCTTTCTTT. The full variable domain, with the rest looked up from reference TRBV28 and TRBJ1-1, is DVKVTQSSRYLVKRTGEKVFLECVQDMDHENMFWYRQDPGLGLRLIYFSYDVKMKEKGDIPEGYSVSREKKERFSLILESASTNQTSMYLCASSLPGTQNTEAFFGQGTRLTVV.